Listed below are T cell receptor beta chains from one sample, sequenced in a study of shared clonotypes between healthy human individuals. Assay: immunoSEQ multiplex PCR; the TCRdb copy retains only in-frame clones and omits some. The repertoire holds about 450,000 clones, 70% to 80% seen once, with around 14% in the top ten. Sample: PBMCs. The receptor set was obtained from a woman in her 40s in good health. Some clones in this sample may be carry-over from other donors' samples. Both conserved end residues are part of each CDR3. A D gene is named only where the DNA matches it firmly. Where a row states a size, it is once, few, many or the class of an expanded clone; other rows omit it.

V	size	J	D	CDR3	DNA
TRBV6-5	many	TRBJ2-7	TRBD1	CASSYLSGQGLYEQYF	TGTGCCAGCAGTTACCTATCGGGACAGGGGCTCTACGAGCAGTACTTC
TRBV5-1	NA	TRBJ2-3	NA	CASSLMSSTDTQYF	TGCGCCAGCAGCTTGATGTCGAGCACAGATACGCAGTATTTT
TRBV10-3	NA	TRBJ1-3	NA	CAISDARSGNTIYF	TGTGCCATCAGTGATGCCCGGTCTGGAAACACCATATATTTT
TRBV19	NA	TRBJ1-1	TRBD1	CASSIRGVGTEAFF	TGTGCCAGTAGTATCAGGGGGGTTGGCACTGAAGCTTTCTTT
TRBV28	NA	TRBJ1-4	NA	CASSPPGGKGRGKLFF	TGTGCCAGCAGTCCTCCTGGGGGGAAGGGACGAGGAAAACTGTTTTTT
TRBV28	NA	TRBJ1-2	NA	CASNNRGLPYGYTF	TGTGCCAGCAACAATAGGGGGTTGCCGTACGGCTACACCTTC
TRBV28	NA	TRBJ2-5	NA	CASSLSGTGLQETQYF	TGTGCCAGCAGTTTAAGTGGTACAGGTCTCCAAGAGACCCAGTACTTC
TRBV7-9	NA	TRBJ2-3	TRBD2	CASVDSGRALDTQYF	TGTGCCAGCGTGGATAGCGGGAGGGCCTTGGATACGCAGTATTTT
TRBV7-3	NA	TRBJ2-1	TRBD2	CASSFSGTSYNEQFF	TGTGCCAGCAGCTTTTCCGGGACTAGCTACAATGAGCAGTTCTTC
TRBV14	NA	TRBJ2-4	NA	CASSQVGYIQYF	TGTGCCAGCAGCCAAGTCGGCTACATTCAGTACTTC
TRBV19	NA	TRBJ1-3	TRBD1	CASSRLRTGGVTGNTIYF	TGTGCCAGTAGTCGACTTCGGACAGGGGGAGTGACTGGAAACACCATATATTTT
TRBV9	NA	TRBJ2-2	TRBD2	CATGTSGRPGTGELFF	TGTGCCACCGGGACTAGCGGGAGACCGGGCACCGGGGAGCTGTTTTTT
TRBV18	once	TRBJ2-4	NA	CASSQSRGENIQYF	TGTGCCAGCTCCCAGAGTAGGGGGGAGAACATTCAGTACTTC
TRBV9	NA	TRBJ2-1	TRBD2	CASSVGSGSLNEQFF	TGTGCCAGCAGCGTAGGTAGCGGGAGTCTCAATGAGCAGTTCTTC
TRBV29-1	NA	TRBJ2-3	TRBD1	CSVNPGTGGTDTQYF	TGCAGCGTTAATCCCGGGACAGGTGGAACAGATACGCAGTATTTT
TRBV5-1	once	TRBJ2-7	NA	CASSLSRGSLEDEQYF	TGCGCCAGCAGCTTGAGCCGGGGGTCCCTCGAGGACGAGCAGTACTTC
TRBV11-2	NA	TRBJ2-5	TRBD2	CASSPGSGGPETQYF	TGTGCCAGCAGCCCCGGGTCGGGAGGGCCGGAGACCCAGTACTTC
TRBV9	NA	TRBJ2-1	TRBD1	CASSVEGQSYNEQFF	TGTGCCAGCAGCGTAGAGGGACAGTCATACAATGAGCAGTTCTTC
TRBV5-4	NA	TRBJ2-1	NA	CASGLEQTSLEQFF	TGTGCCAGCGGCTTGGAACAGACTTCACTTGAGCAGTTCTTC
TRBV7-8	NA	TRBJ2-2	NA	CASSRQGGELFF	TGTGCCAGCAGCCGCCAGGGCGGGGAGCTGTTTTTT
TRBV5-1	once	TRBJ1-2	NA	CASSFLDQNYGYTF	TGCGCCAGCAGCTTCCTGGACCAAAACTATGGCTACACCTTC
TRBV27	NA	TRBJ2-1	TRBD2	CASSTSGRVDNEQFF	TGTGCCAGCAGTACTAGCGGGAGAGTAGACAATGAGCAGTTCTTC
TRBV7-3	few	TRBJ2-1	NA	CASSPRGGDGYNEQFF	TGTGCCAGCAGCCCCAGGGGGGGGGACGGGTACAATGAGCAGTTCTTC
TRBV4-2	NA	TRBJ2-5	TRBD2	CASSPRGGLPAETQYF	TGTGCCAGCAGCCCCCGCGGGGGACTCCCCGCGGAGACCCAGTACTTC
TRBV7-2	NA	TRBJ2-2	NA	CASSLGRLAYTGELFF	TGTGCCAGCAGCTTAGGACGTCTAGCGTACACCGGGGAGCTGTTTTTT
TRBV7-2	NA	TRBJ1-6	NA	CASSPPTVISPLHF	TGTGCCAGCAGCCCCCCTACCGTAATTTCACCCCTCCACTTT
TRBV4-1	NA	TRBJ2-3	TRBD2	CASSHLLAGEDTQYF	TGCGCCAGCAGCCACCTACTAGCGGGAGAGGATACGCAGTATTTT
TRBV6-5	once	TRBJ1-2	TRBD1	CASSQPRTGEWGYTF	TGTGCCAGCAGTCAACCCCGGACAGGGGAATGGGGCTACACCTTC
TRBV2	NA	TRBJ1-2	NA	CASSVQLQFGYTF	TGTGCCAGCAGTGTACAGCTCCAATTCGGCTACACCTTC
TRBV2	once	TRBJ1-5	TRBD1	CASHRDSNQPQHF	TGTGCCAGTCACCGGGACAGTAATCAGCCCCAGCATTTT
TRBV2	NA	TRBJ2-1	TRBD2	CASSSGAGAADEQFF	TGTGCCAGCAGCTCAGGAGCGGGAGCGGCCGATGAGCAGTTCTTC
TRBV7-9	many	TRBJ1-2	NA	CASTPGDYGYTF	TGTGCCAGCACCCCAGGGGACTATGGCTACACCTTC
TRBV1	NA	TRBJ2-4	NA	CTSTTKIRPSGSLPQLAKNIQYF	TGCACCAGCACCACCAAGATTCGGCCTAGCGGGTCCCTCCCTCAACTAGCCAAAAACATTCAGTACTTC
TRBV2	NA	TRBJ2-7	NA	CASRGPTYEQYF	TGTGCCAGCAGGGGACCGACCTACGAGCAGTACTTC
TRBV27	NA	TRBJ2-7	NA	CASSLYVEAASEQYF	TGTGCCAGCAGTTTGTACGTCGAGGCAGCATCCGAGCAGTACTTC
TRBV19	NA	TRBJ2-7	NA	CASSISSDPGNEQYF	TGTGCCAGTAGTATATCTAGCGACCCGGGGAACGAGCAGTACTTC
TRBV5-4	NA	TRBJ2-7	NA	CASSRAAGANEQYF	TGTGCCAGCAGCCGGGCGGCGGGGGCCAACGAGCAGTACTTC
TRBV20-1	NA	TRBJ2-7	NA	CSARGGYEQYF	TGCAGTGCTAGAGGGGGGTACGAGCAGTACTTC
TRBV4-1	many	TRBJ2-1	TRBD2	CASSLSTSGSYNEQFF	TGTGCCAGCAGCCTCTCGACTAGCGGGAGCTACAATGAGCAGTTCTTC
TRBV11-2	NA	TRBJ2-6	NA	CALDMGPDSGANVLTF	TGTGCCCTCGATATGGGACCAGACTCTGGGGCCAACGTCCTGACTTTC
TRBV5-8	NA	TRBJ1-5	TRBD1	CASSSSGQVYQPQHF	TGTGCCAGCAGCTCTTCCGGACAGGTATATCAGCCCCAGCATTTT
TRBV2	NA	TRBJ2-5	NA	CASTARGMGETQYF	TGTGCCAGCACCGCCAGAGGGATGGGGGAGACCCAGTACTTC